These T cell receptor beta chains were read from a single sample in a study of T cells expressing NK-cell markers. TCRdb reprocessed the 5' RACE reads and keeps a single row for each CDR3 protein, giving no DNA. The sample has 500,000 to 700,000 distinct CDR3 sequences. Specimen: blood T cells: a sorted CD56 or NKG2C T cell subset, CD4+ or CD8+ T cells, or bulk PBMC T cells (not recorded which). Every receptor here comes from a man between 18 and 29 years old in good health. Both conserved end residues are part of each CDR3. Fields, in order: V gene, J gene, CDR3 protein.

v_gene: TRBV4-1; j_gene: TRBJ2-1; CDR3aa: CASSPQGLGYNEQFF
v_gene: TRBV20-1; j_gene: TRBJ1-2; CDR3aa: CSANEGNYGYTF
v_gene: TRBV29-1; j_gene: TRBJ2-7; CDR3aa: CSVYGGRSYEQYF
v_gene: TRBV20-1; j_gene: TRBJ1-2; CDR3aa: CSARWRAANYGYTF
v_gene: TRBV18; j_gene: TRBJ1-1; CDR3aa: CASSPAGRGIAEAFF
v_gene: TRBV10-3; j_gene: TRBJ2-1; CDR3aa: CAISEFGSGSAFEEQFF
v_gene: TRBV30; j_gene: TRBJ2-2; CDR3aa: CAWSATGMAGELFF
v_gene: TRBV5-1; j_gene: TRBJ1-2; CDR3aa: CASSALQGANNYGYTF
v_gene: TRBV7-9; j_gene: TRBJ1-1; CDR3aa: CASSLTRRETEAFF
v_gene: TRBV19; j_gene: TRBJ1-5; CDR3aa: CASSITGEIQFQPQHF
v_gene: TRBV7-9; j_gene: TRBJ2-1; CDR3aa: CASSLASGRPEQFF
v_gene: TRBV14; j_gene: TRBJ2-5; CDR3aa: CASSQGPGQGAEETQYF
v_gene: TRBV5-5; j_gene: TRBJ2-3; CDR3aa: CASSTTLGGLDTQYF
v_gene: TRBV11-1; j_gene: TRBJ2-1; CDR3aa: CASSLGDSPSPRISYNEQFF
v_gene: TRBV5-1; j_gene: TRBJ2-5; CDR3aa: CASSGKTSEKETQYF
v_gene: TRBV24-1; j_gene: TRBJ2-1; CDR3aa: CATSDPRTGDNNEQFF
v_gene: TRBV12-3/TRBV12-4; j_gene: TRBJ1-5; CDR3aa: CASSLRRGGYSNQPQHF
v_gene: TRBV2; j_gene: TRBJ1-1; CDR3aa: CASRITRDSNTEAFF
v_gene: TRBV5-6; j_gene: TRBJ2-4; CDR3aa: CASSSQTRGRFYIQYF
v_gene: TRBV5-1; j_gene: TRBJ1-1; CDR3aa: CASSLDRGRIGITEAFF
v_gene: TRBV7-9; j_gene: TRBJ2-2; CDR3aa: CASSTWRRSTTGELFF
v_gene: TRBV3-1; j_gene: TRBJ2-1; CDR3aa: CASSSAGGTGGNEQFF
v_gene: TRBV3-1; j_gene: TRBJ2-3; CDR3aa: CASSQVASTSTDTQYF
v_gene: TRBV3-1; j_gene: TRBJ2-7; CDR3aa: CASSRGTGGPYEQYF
v_gene: TRBV7-9; j_gene: TRBJ1-2; CDR3aa: CASSLPGDYYGYTF
v_gene: TRBV6-1; j_gene: TRBJ2-1; CDR3aa: CASSDLRGYNEQFF
v_gene: TRBV6-1; j_gene: TRBJ2-7; CDR3aa: CASHRGGEGTSSYEQYF
v_gene: TRBV2; j_gene: TRBJ1-5; CDR3aa: CASSRYQGGPQHF
v_gene: TRBV5-4; j_gene: TRBJ2-1; CDR3aa: CASSFASVVNEQFF